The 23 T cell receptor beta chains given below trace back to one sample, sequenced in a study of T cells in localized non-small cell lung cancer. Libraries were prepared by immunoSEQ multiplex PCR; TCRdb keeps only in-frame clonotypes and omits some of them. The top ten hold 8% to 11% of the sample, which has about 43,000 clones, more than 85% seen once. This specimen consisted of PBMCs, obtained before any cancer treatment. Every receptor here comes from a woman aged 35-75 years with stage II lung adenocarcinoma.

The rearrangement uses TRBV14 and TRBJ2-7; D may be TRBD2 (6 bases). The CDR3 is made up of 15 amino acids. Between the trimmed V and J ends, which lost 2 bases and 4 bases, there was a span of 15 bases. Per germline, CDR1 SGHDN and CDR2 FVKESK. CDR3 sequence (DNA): TGTGCCAGCAGCCAAAATCCGACTAGGGTGTACGAGCAGTACTTC. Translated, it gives CASSQNPTRVYEQYF. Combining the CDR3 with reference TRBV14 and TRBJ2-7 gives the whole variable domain EAGVTQFPSHSVIEKGQTVTLRCDPISGHDNLYWYRRVMGKEIKFLLHFVKESKQDESGMPNNRFLAERTGGTYSTLKVQPAELEDSGVYFCASSQNPTRVYEQYFGPGTRLTVT.

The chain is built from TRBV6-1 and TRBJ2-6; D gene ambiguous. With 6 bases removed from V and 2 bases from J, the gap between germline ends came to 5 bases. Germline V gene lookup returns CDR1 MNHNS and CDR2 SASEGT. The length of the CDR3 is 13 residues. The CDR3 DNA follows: TGTGCCAGCAGCCGAACTGGGGCCAACGTCCTGACTTTC. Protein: CASSRTGANVLTF.

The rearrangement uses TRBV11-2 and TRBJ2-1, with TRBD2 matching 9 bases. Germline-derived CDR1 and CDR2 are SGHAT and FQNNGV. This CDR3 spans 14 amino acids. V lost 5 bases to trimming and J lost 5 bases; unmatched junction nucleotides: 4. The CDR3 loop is CASSVTSGNNEQFF. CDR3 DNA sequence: TGTGCCAGCAGCGTGACTAGCGGTAACAATGAGCAGTTCTTC.

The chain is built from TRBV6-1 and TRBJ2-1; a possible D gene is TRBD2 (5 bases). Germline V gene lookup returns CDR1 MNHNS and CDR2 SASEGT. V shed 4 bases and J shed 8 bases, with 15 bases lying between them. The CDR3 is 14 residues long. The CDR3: CASSGSRGVDEQFF. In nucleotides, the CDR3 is TGTGCCAGCAGTGGAAGCCGGGGTGTGGATGAGCAGTTCTTC.

The CDR3 protein is CASSLIVDRNEQFF. In DNA, the CDR3 is TGTGCCAGCAGCTTGATTGTGGACCGGAATGAGCAGTTCTTC. The chain links TRBV5-4 to TRBJ2-1; D is unclear. Trimming removed 1 base at V and 7 bases at J, with 12 bases between. The CDR3 is 14 residues long. Germline loops: CDR1 SGHNT, CDR2 YYREEE (reference sequence).

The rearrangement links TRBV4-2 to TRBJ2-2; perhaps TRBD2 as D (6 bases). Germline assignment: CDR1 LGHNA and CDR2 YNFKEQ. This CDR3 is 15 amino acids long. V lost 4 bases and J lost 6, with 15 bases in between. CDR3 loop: CASSPRDGPPGELFF. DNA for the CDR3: TGTGCCAGCAGCCCGCGGGACGGACCACCCGGGGAGCTGTTTTTT.

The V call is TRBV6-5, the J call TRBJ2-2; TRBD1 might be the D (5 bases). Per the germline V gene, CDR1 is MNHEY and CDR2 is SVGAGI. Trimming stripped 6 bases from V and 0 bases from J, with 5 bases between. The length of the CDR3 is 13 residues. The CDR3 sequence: CASRQANTGELFF. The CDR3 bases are TGTGCCAGCAGACAGGCGAACACCGGGGAGCTGTTTTTT.

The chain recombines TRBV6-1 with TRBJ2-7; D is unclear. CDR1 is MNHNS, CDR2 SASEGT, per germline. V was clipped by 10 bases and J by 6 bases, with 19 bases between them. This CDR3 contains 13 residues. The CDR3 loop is CATNPSGLFEQYF. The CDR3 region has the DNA TGTGCCACCAATCCGTCGGGCCTGTTCGAGCAGTACTTC.

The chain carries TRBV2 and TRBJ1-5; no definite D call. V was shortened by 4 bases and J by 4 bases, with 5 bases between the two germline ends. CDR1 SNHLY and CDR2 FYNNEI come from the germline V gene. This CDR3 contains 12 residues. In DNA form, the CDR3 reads TGTGCCAGCAGTGGAGATAATCAGCCCCAGCATTTT. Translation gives CASSGDNQPQHF.

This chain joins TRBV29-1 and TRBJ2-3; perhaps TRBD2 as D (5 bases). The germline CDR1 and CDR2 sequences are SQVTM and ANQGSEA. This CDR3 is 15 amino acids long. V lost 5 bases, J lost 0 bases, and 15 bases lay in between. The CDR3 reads CSVPRAESSTDTQYF. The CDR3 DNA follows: TGCAGCGTTCCGCGGGCTGAGAGTAGCACAGATACGCAGTATTTT.

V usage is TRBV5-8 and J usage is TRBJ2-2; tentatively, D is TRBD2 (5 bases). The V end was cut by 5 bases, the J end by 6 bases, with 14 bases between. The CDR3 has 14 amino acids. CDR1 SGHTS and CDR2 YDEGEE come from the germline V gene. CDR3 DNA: TGTGCCAGCAGATTTGAGGCAGCGGCCGGGGAGCTGTTTTTT. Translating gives CASRFEAAAGELFF.

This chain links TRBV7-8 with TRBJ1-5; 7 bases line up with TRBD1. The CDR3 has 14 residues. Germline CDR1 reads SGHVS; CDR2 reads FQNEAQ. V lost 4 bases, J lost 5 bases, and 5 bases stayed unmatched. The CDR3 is CASSSTGSDQPQHF. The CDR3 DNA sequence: TGTGCCAGCAGCTCGACAGGGTCGGATCAGCCCCAGCATTTT.

Written as DNA, the CDR3 is TGTGCCAGCAAAACAACAGGGGGCTCCTATGGCTACACCTTC. Protein product: CASKTTGGSYGYTF. The gene calls are TRBV6-5 and TRBJ1-2; 9 bases are shared with TRBD1. V lost 7 bases, J lost 4 bases, and 7 bases stayed unmatched. Germline lookup yields CDR1 MNHEY and CDR2 SVGAGI. This CDR3 has 14 residues.

CDR3 region: CASSLEVAGYQPQHF. The DNA for the CDR3 is TGTGCCAGCAGCTTAGAAGTCGCGGGGTACCAGCCCCAGCATTTT. The chain uses TRBV7-9 and TRBJ1-5; D is unclear. Per the germline V gene, CDR1 is SEHNR and CDR2 is FQNEAQ (reference sequence). This CDR3 comprises 15 residues. V was clipped by 1 base and J by 7 bases, with 14 bases between them.

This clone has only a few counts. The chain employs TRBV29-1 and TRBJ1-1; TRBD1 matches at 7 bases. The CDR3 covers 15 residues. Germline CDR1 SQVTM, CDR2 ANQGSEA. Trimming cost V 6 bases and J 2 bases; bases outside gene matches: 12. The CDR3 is CSVSLVQGKNTEAFF. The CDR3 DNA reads TGCAGCGTCTCCCTAGTACAGGGGAAAAACACTGAAGCTTTCTTT.

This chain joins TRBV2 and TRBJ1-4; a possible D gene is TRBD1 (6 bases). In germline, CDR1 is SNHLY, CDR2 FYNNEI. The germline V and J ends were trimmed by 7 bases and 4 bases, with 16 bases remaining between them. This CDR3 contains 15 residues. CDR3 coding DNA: TGTGCCAGCATCCGGCAGGGGTTAAGTAATGAAAAACTGTTTTTT. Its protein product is CASIRQGLSNEKLFF.

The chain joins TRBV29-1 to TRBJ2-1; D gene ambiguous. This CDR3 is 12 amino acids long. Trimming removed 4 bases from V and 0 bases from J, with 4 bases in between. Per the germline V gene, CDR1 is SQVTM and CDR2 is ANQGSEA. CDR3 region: CSVAFSYNEQFF. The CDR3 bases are TGCAGCGTTGCATTCTCCTACAATGAGCAGTTCTTC.

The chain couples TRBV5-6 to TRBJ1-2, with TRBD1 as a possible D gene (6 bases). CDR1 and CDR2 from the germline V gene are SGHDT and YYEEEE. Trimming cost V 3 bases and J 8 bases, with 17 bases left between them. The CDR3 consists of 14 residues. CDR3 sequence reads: CASSWGGRAEGYTF. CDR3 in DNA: TGTGCCAGCAGCTGGGGGGGCAGGGCGGAGGGCTACACCTTC.

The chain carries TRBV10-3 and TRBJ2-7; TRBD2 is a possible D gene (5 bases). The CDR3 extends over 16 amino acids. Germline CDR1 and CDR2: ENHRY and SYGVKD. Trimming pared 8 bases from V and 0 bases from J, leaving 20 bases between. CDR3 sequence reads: CAIRGRGTLSSYEQYF. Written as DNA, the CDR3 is TGTGCCATCCGCGGCCGGGGTACCCTTAGCTCCTACGAGCAGTACTTC.

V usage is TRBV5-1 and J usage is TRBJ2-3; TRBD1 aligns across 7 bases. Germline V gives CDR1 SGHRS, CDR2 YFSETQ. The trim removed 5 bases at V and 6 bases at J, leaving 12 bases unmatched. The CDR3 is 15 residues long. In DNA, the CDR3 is TGCGCCAGCAGACATGACAGGGTCCTTCTGGATACGCAGTATTTT. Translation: CASRHDRVLLDTQYF.

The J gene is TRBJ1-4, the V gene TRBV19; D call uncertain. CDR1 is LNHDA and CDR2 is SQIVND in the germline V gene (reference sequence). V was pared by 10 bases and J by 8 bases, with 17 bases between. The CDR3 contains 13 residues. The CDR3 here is CATSEGGGEKLFF. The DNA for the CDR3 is TGTGCCACTAGCGAGGGTGGCGGCGAAAAACTGTTTTTT.

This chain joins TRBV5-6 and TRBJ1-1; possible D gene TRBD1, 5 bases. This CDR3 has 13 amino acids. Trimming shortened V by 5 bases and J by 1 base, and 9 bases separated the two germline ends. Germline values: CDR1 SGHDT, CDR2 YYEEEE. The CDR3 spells CASREQGNTEAFF. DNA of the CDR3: TGTGCCAGCAGGGAGCAGGGGAACACTGAAGCTTTCTTT.

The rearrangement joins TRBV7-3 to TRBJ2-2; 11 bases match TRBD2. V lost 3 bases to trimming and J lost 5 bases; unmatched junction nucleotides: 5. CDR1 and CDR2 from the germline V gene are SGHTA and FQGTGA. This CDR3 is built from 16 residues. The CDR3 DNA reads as TGTGCCAGCAGCTTGACTAGCGGGGAAGATACCGGGGAGCTGTTTTTT. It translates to CASSLTSGEDTGELFF.